The sequence of this T cell receptor beta chain was determined in a study of shared clonotypes between healthy human individuals. V was pared by 4 bases and J by 5 bases, with 4 bases of the junction left unmatched. The CDR3 extends over 13 amino acids. CDR1 and CDR2 from the germline V gene are SGHNT and YYREEE (reference sequence). Turning to this clone: What it recognizes is unknown.

Replicate PCRs for sorted subsets used approximately 190 ng DNA; this equaled about 30,000 T cell genomes. The repertoire was sequenced with immunoSEQ multiplex PCR; TCRdb's copy has only in-frame clones and lacks some. The sample comprises 2 million to 2.5 million clones, approximately 96% of which are singletons, and more than 0.1% rests with the top ten. Naive CD4+ cells were CD45RA-selected; the remaining cells were memory. Broader study findings: The authors expected sequencing depth to affect clonotype sharing among donors.

The source of this sequence is a man aged 18 to 30 in good health. The chain has TRBV5-4 and TRBJ1-1; 8 bases align to TRBD1. What was sequenced was naive CD4+ T cells sorted from blood. The subset is: CD45RA+ positively selected. The chain's CDR3 is CASSVTGETEAFF. CDR3 DNA: TGTGCCAGCAGCGTGACAGGGGAGACTGAAGCTTTCTTT. Using reference TRBV5-4 and TRBJ1-1 for the parts outside the CDR3, the full variable domain is ETGVTQSPTHLIKTRGQQVTLRCSSQSGHNTVSWYQQALGQGPQFIFQYYREEENGRGNFPPRFSGLQFPNYSSELNVNALELDDSALYLCASSVTGETEAFFGQGTRLTVV.